The rows below give T cell receptor beta chains drawn from one sample of a study of T cell repertoires in cytomegalovirus infection. MiXCR, applied by TCRdb to the reads, yields one record per CDR3 protein. The sample carries about 250,000 distinct CDR3 sequences, roughly an eighth recorded once. Sequencing input: PBMCs. The source is a human donor in good health (CMV status not recorded). Some clones in this sample may be carry-over from other donors' samples. The CDR3 runs from the conserved cysteine through the conserved F or W.

j_gene,v_gene,CDR3aa
TRBJ1-2,TRBV2,CASSEMAAKAYGYTF
TRBJ1-3,TRBV7-2,CASSLIGRTSGNTIYF
TRBJ2-1,TRBV4-3,CASSLGTQSSYNEQFF
TRBJ1-2,TRBV12-3/TRBV12-4,CASSFKEVDGYTF
TRBJ2-7,TRBV10-3,CAIRDSYVQYF
TRBJ2-2,TRBV24-1,CATSVNGRDRNTGELFF
TRBJ2-2,TRBV29-1,CSVLHRDTGELFF
TRBJ2-2,TRBV20-1,CSARGDRGGTGELFF
TRBJ1-6,TRBV9,CASSLVDRGNSPLHF
TRBJ1-1,TRBV11-1,CASIEEGTIPEAFF
TRBJ1-6,TRBV19,CASSMEGSSYNSPLHF
TRBJ2-1,TRBV6-2/TRBV6-3,CASSYNGGAYNEQFF
TRBJ1-1,TRBV28,CASSSVGQGYTEAFF
TRBJ1-1,TRBV7-2,CASSAGRGGWNTEAFF
TRBJ2-3,TRBV28,CASSWTSGSIADTQYF
TRBJ1-6,TRBV19,CASMDNSPLHF
TRBJ2-3,TRBV24-1,CATSRALPTDTQYF
TRBJ1-2,TRBV7-2,CASSSLAGVGGYTF
TRBJ2-1,TRBV4-2,CASSQLTSGDPSEQFF
TRBJ1-2,TRBV11-2,CASEGANYGYTF
TRBJ1-6,TRBV6-2/TRBV6-3,CASSPGRRSYNSPLHF
TRBJ2-7,TRBV14,CASSPDGWLYEQYF
TRBJ2-4,TRBV12-3/TRBV12-4,CASRTSGKNIQYF
TRBJ1-3,TRBV5-1,CASSLGQTTSGNTIYF
TRBJ2-5,TRBV20-1,CSARDGWEEQETQYF
TRBJ2-3,TRBV7-2,CASRLQVQDTQYF
TRBJ1-3,TRBV28,CASSPTRMGTIYF
TRBJ2-6,TRBV4-3,CASSPDTGAANVLTF
TRBJ2-2,TRBV7-2,CASSSTPPRWELFF
TRBJ1-1,TRBV28,CASSLTREAGEAFF
TRBJ2-3,TRBV7-9,CASSLEGLISSTDTQYF
TRBJ1-1,TRBV4-1,CASSSPGNTEAFF
TRBJ2-7,TRBV9,CASGTSPAYEQYF
TRBJ1-2,TRBV12-3/TRBV12-4,CASTPGQGYNYGYTF
TRBJ2-1,TRBV7-9,CASSSDGHNEQFF
TRBJ2-1,TRBV7-3,CASSLKGGLDEQFF
TRBJ2-7,TRBV7-2,CASSFSATGVGGNEQYF
TRBJ2-1,TRBV6-1,CASNREFGEQFF
TRBJ1-5,TRBV7-2,CASSSTGVEQPQHF
TRBJ2-1,TRBV25-1,CASSDQGSRSYNEQFF
TRBJ2-3,TRBV7-2,CASSLAGGSTDTQYF
TRBJ2-7,TRBV28,CASSFPSGEQYF
TRBJ1-5,TRBV29-1,CSAGDRKNQPQHF
TRBJ1-2,TRBV12-3/TRBV12-4,CASTEGTQSNGYTF
TRBJ1-2,TRBV7-8,CASSPLRGPNYGYTF
TRBJ2-5,TRBV29-1,CSVGPTGGQETQYF
TRBJ2-3,TRBV6-2/TRBV6-3,CASSFQRADTDTQYF